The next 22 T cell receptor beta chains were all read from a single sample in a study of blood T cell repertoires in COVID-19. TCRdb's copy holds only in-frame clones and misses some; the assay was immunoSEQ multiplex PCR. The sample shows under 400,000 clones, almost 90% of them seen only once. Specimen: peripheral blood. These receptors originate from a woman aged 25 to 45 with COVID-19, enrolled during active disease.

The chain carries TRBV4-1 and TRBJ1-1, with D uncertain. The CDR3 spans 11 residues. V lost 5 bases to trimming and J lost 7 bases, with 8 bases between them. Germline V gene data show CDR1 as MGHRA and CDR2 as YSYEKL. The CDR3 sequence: CASSEAGEAFF. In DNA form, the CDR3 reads TGCGCCAGCAGCGAGGCCGGTGAAGCTTTCTTT.

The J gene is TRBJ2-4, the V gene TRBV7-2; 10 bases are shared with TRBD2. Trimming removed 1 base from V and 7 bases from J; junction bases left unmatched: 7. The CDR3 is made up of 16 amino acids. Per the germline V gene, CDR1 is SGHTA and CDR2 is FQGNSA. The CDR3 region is CASSLVGSGRANIQYF. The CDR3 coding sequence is TGTGCCAGCAGCTTAGTGGGGAGCGGGAGGGCTAACATTCAGTACTTC.

This chain's CDR3 is CASSYIGDYEQFF. In nucleotides, the CDR3 is TGTGCCAGCAGTTACATCGGGGACTATGAGCAGTTCTTC. V usage is TRBV6-5 and J usage is TRBJ2-1; TRBD2 might be the D (6 bases). Germline CDR1 is MNHEY and CDR2 is SVGAGI. This CDR3 region has 13 residues. V dropped 2 bases and J dropped 8 bases, with 10 bases sitting between them.

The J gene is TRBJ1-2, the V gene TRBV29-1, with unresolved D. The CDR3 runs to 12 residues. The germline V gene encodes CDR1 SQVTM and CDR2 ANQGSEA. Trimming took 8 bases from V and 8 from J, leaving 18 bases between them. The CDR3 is CSLPAVVGGYTF. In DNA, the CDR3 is TGCAGCCTTCCTGCGGTCGTTGGAGGCTACACCTTC.

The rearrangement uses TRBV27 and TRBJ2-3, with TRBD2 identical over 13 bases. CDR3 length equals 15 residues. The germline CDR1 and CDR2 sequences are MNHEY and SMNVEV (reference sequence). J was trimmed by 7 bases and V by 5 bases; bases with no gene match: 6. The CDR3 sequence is CASSTPGLAGHTQYF. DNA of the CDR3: TGTGCCAGCAGTACGCCGGGACTAGCGGGGCATACGCAGTATTTT.

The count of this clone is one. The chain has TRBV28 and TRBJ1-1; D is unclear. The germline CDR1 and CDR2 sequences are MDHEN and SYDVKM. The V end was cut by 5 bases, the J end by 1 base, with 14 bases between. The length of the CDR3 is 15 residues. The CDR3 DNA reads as TGTGCCAGCAGTCCTCGTCCTCGGAGGAACACTGAAGCTTTCTTT. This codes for CASSPRPRRNTEAFF.

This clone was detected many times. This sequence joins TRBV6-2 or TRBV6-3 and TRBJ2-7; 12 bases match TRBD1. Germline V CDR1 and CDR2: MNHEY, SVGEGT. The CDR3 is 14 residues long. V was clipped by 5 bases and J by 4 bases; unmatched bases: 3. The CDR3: CASSGTGGMYEQYF. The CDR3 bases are TGTGCCAGCAGTGGGACAGGGGGCATGTACGAGCAGTACTTC.

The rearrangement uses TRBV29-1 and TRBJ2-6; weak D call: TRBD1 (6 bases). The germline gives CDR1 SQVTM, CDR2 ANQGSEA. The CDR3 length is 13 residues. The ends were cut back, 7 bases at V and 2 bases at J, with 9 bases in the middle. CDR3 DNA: TGCAGCGCACAGGGAACTGGGGCCAACGTCCTGACTTTC. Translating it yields CSAQGTGANVLTF.

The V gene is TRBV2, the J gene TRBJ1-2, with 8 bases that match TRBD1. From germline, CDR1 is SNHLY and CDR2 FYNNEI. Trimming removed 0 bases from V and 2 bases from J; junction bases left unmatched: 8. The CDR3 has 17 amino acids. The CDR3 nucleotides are TGTGCCAGCAGTGAAGCCCCCGGGACAGGCCCAAACTATGGCTACACCTTC. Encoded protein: CASSEAPGTGPNYGYTF.

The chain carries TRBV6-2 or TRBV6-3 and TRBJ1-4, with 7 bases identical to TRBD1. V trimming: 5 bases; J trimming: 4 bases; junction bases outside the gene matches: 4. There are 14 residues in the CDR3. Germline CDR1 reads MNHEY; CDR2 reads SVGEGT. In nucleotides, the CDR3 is TGTGCCAGCAGTCACGGACAGGTTAATGAAAAACTGTTTTTT. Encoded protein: CASSHGQVNEKLFF.

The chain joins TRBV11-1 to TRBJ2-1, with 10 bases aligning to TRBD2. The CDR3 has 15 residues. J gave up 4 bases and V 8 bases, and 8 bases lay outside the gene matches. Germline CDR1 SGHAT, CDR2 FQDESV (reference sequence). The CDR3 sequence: CASRPTSGTYNEQFF. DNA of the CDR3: TGTGCCAGCCGCCCTACTAGCGGGACATACAATGAGCAGTTCTTC.

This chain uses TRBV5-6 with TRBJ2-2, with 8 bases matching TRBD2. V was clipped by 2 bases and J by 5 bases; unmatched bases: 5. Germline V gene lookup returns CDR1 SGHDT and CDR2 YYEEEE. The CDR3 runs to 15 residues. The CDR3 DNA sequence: TGTGCCAGCAGCTTAGACGGGAGGGGGACCGGGGAGCTGTTTTTT. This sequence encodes CASSLDGRGTGELFF. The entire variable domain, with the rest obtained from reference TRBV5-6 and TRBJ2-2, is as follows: DAGVTQSPTHLIKTRGQQVTLRCSPKSGHDTVSWYQQALGQGPQFIFQYYEEEERQRGNFPDRFSGHQFPNYSSELNVNALLLGDSALYLCASSLDGRGTGELFFGEGSRLTVL.

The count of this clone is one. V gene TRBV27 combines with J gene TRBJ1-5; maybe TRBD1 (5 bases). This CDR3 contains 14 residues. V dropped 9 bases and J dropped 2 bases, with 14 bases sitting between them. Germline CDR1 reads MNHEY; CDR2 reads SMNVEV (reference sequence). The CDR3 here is CASARTQGNQPQHF. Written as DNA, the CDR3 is TGTGCCAGTGCGCGGACACAAGGCAATCAGCCCCAGCATTTT.

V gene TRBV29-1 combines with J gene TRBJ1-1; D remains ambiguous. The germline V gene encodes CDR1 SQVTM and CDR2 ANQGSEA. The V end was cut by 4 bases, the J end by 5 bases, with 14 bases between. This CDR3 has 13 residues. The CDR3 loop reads CSVASGFGTEAFF. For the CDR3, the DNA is TGCAGCGTTGCTTCGGGATTCGGGACTGAAGCTTTCTTT.

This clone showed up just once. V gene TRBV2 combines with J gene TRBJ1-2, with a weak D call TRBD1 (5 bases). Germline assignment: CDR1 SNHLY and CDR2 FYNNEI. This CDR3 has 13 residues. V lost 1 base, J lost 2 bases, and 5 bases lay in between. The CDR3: CASSEEGNYGYTF. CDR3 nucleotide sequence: TGTGCCAGCAGTGAAGAGGGGAACTATGGCTACACCTTC. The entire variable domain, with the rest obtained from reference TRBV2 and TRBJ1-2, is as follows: EPEVTQTPSHQVTQMGQEVILRCVPISNHLYFYWYRQILGQKVEFLVSFYNNEISEKSEIFDDQFSVERPDGSNFTLKIRSTKLEDSAMYFCASSEEGNYGYTFGSGTRLTVV.

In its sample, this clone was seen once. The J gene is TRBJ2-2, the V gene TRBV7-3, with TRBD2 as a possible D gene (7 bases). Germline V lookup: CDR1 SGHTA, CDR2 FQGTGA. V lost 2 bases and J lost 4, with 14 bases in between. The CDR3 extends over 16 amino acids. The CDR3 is CASSLVGGLSTGELFF. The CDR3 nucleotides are TGTGCCAGCAGCTTAGTCGGGGGGCTAAGCACCGGGGAGCTGTTTTTT.

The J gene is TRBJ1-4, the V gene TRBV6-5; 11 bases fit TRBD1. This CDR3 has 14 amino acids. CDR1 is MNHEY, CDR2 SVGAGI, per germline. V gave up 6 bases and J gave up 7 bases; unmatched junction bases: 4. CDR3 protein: CASSQGQGGEKLFF. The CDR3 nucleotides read TGTGCCAGCAGCCAGGGACAGGGGGGTGAAAAACTGTTTTTT.

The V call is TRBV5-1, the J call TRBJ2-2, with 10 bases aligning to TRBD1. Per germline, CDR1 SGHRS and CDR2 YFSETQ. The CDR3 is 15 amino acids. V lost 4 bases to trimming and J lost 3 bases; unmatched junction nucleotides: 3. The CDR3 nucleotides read TGCGCCAGCAGCGGCGGGACAGGGGACACCGGGGAGCTGTTTTTT. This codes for CASSGGTGDTGELFF.

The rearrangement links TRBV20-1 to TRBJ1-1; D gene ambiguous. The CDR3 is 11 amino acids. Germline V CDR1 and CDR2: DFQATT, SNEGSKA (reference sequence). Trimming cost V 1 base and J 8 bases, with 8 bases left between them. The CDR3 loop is CSARATVEAFF. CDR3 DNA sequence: TGCAGTGCTAGAGCTACCGTGGAAGCTTTCTTT.

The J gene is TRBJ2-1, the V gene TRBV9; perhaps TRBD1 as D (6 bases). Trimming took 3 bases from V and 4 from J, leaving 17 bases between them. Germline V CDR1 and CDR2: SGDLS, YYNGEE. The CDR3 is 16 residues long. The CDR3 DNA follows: TGTGCCAGCAGCGAGGGCTCCGGGACATCATACAATGAGCAGTTCTTC. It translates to CASSEGSGTSYNEQFF.

The CDR3 DNA sequence: TGTGCCAGTAGACAGGGGGCCGGGAACACTGAAGCTTTCTTT. Residues: CASRQGAGNTEAFF. The V call is TRBV11-2, the J call TRBJ1-1; TRBD1 aligns across 10 bases. Germline V CDR1 and CDR2: SGHAT, FQNNGV. V shed 9 bases and J 1 base; nucleotides not matched to a gene: 5. This CDR3 has 14 amino acids.

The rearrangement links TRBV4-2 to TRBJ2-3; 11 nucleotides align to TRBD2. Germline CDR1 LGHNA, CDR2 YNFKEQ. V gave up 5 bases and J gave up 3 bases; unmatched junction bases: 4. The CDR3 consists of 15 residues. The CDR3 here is CASSGLAGETDTQYF. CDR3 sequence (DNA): TGTGCCAGCAGCGGACTAGCGGGTGAAACAGATACGCAGTATTTT.